The clone carrying this T cell receptor (beta chain) was recorded a few times. This record comes from a study of blood T cell repertoires in COVID-19. Study background: The samples span acute and convalescent COVID-19 from the United States, Italy and Spain. Sources were T cells, B-cell-depleted T cells, or PBMCs; the material itself was cDNA or gDNA.

The CDR3 loop spans 13 amino acids. V was pared by 6 bases and J by 0 bases, with 1 base of the junction left unmatched. Germline V lookup: CDR1 MDHEN, CDR2 SYDVKM. Per the study methods: Estimates of nucleated cell counts were drawn from the amplification of reference gene primers. TCRdb keeps only in-frame clones here, not all; method: immunoSEQ multiplex PCR. Clonal size and the V and J genes are those of that table, whereas D and trimming came from the DNA. Here the sample spans about 120,000 clones, around 84% being singletons. This TCR came from a man aged 35 to 55 with acute or convalescent COVID-19. The sample taken for sequencing was peripheral blood. This rearrangement joins TRBV28 to TRBJ2-5, with TRBD2 matching 7 bases. The CDR3 region is CASSGRYQETQYF. CDR3 sequence (DNA): TGTGCCAGCAGCGGGAGGTACCAAGAGACCCAGTACTTC.